Given below is one T cell receptor (beta chain) in context. The sample is drawn from a study of cytomegalovirus exposure and HLA in healthy donors. Primers included in the PCR were 60 Vbeta and 13 Jbeta primers. The repertoire was sequenced with immunoSEQ multiplex PCR; TCRdb's copy has only in-frame clones and lacks some. The sample lists around 200,000 clones; 65% to 90% were seen once. The germline CDR1 and CDR2 sequences are MNHEY and SMNVEV (reference sequence). CDR3 length equals 14 residues. Trimming stripped 5 bases from V and 2 bases from J, with 13 bases between. The sequencing sample was made of PBMCs. V gene TRBV27 combines with J gene TRBJ2-7; D unclear. This TCR came from a woman in her fifties or sixties in good health and CMV-seronegative. The CDR3 DNA follows: TGTGCCAGCAGTCCGCGAACAGCCACCTACGAGCAGTACTTC. Translating gives CASSPRTATYEQYF.